These 24 T cell receptor beta chains originate from one sample sequenced in a study of regulatory T cells in long-lasting Graves disease. CDR3-region Arm-PCR and iRepertoire HTBI primers produced the TCR beta libraries. TCRdb reprocessed the multiplex PCR reads via MiXCR and lists one record per CDR3 protein. The sample holds roughly 360,000 distinct CDR3 sequences, about 11% seen once. The time point is: newly diagnosed GD, antithyroid drugs for less than 3 months. TCR sequences were obtained from RNA taken from PBMCs. The data also belong to a second study, concerning T cells in Graves' hyperthyroidism and ophthalmopathy.

Sequencing was performed on peripheral blood mononuclear cells (PBMCs), taken at new diagnosis, from a patient treated with antithyroid drugs. These receptors originate from a young woman with Graves disease.

This clonotype appeared many times. The chain employs TRBV28 and TRBJ1-2; tentatively, D is TRBD1 (5 bases). Trimming pared 9 bases from V and 4 bases from J, leaving 12 bases between. The CDR3 loop spans 12 amino acids. Germline loops: CDR1 MDHEN, CDR2 SYDVKM. The CDR3: CASNQGAYGYTF. The CDR3 DNA sequence: TGTGCCAGTAACCAGGGCGCCTATGGCTACACCTTC.

As for this clonotype: A much larger clone lies a single base off, so this may be a read error. The CDR3 DNA is TGTGCCTGGAGTTTGACTCATCTTGAGGCTTTCTTT. Translated, it gives CAWSLTHLEAFF. J is TRBJ1-1 and V is TRBV30, with D unresolved. CDR3 length: 12 residues. From germline, CDR1 is GTSNPN and CDR2 SVGIG (reference sequence). Trimming took off 2 bases at V and 11 bases at J, with 15 bases between the two ends. Full variable domain (remainder filled in from reference TRBV30 and TRBJ1-1): SQTIHQWPATLVQPVGSPLSLECTVEGTSNPNLYWYRQAAGRGLQLLFYSVGIGQISSEVPQNLSASRPQDRQFILSSKKLLLSDSGFYLCAWSLTHLEAFFGQGTRLTVV.

V usage is TRBV12-3 or TRBV12-4 and J usage is TRBJ1-4; D perhaps matches TRBD1 (5 bases). The CDR3 contains 13 residues. V lost 2 bases, J lost 13 bases, and 14 bases lay in between. CDR3 residues: CASSLRWQGPLFF. Here the CDR3 DNA reads TGTGCCAGCAGTTTAAGGTGGCAGGGACCACTGTTTTTT.

About this clonotype itself: At one end the junction does not follow the germline gene, possibly because of a read error. V is TRBV6-9 and J is TRBJ1-1; TRBD1 agrees at 9 bases. Germline CDR1 MNHGY, CDR2 SVAAGI. This CDR3 has 15 residues. CDR3 sequence (DNA): TGTGCCAGCAGTTACTTACAGGGGGCGGACACTGAAGCTTTCTTC. This sequence encodes CASSYLQGADTEAFF.

This clonotype was detected many times. CDR3 region: CASSLSPGLYNSPLHF. DNA of the CDR3: TGTGCCAGCAGTTTATCACCAGGGCTCTATAATTCACCCCTCCACTTT. The chain employs TRBV27 and TRBJ1-6; D possibly corresponds to TRBD1 (5 bases). Per germline, CDR1 MNHEY and CDR2 SMNVEV (reference sequence). The CDR3 runs to 16 residues. Trimming cost V 0 bases and J 3 bases, with 9 bases left between them.

In its sample, this clonotype was seen many times. This chain uses TRBV18 with TRBJ2-7, with D perhaps matching TRBD1 or TRBD2 (5 bases each). Germline CDR1 is KGHSH and CDR2 is LQKENI. V was trimmed by 6 bases and J by 3 bases, leaving 24 bases between them. The CDR3 consists of 17 residues. CDR3 amino acids: CASSLTGLTRWGYEQYF. CDR3 in DNA: TGTGCCAGCTCGCTAACAGGCCTCACTAGGTGGGGCTACGAGCAGTACTTC.

This clonotype occurred many times. The gene calls are TRBV2 and TRBJ1-5; TRBD1 is a possible D gene (6 bases). The CDR3 covers 14 residues. Trimming left V 3 bases short and J 4 bases short, with 10 bases between. Germline V lookup: CDR1 SNHLY, CDR2 FYNNEI. The CDR3, as DNA: TGTGCCAGCAGTGAGACAGGTCAAAATCAGCCCCAGCATTTT. Translation gives CASSETGQNQPQHF. The variable domain in full, completed from reference TRBV2 and TRBJ1-5, reads EPEVTQTPSHQVTQMGQEVILRCVPISNHLYFYWYRQILGQKVEFLVSFYNNEISEKSEIFDDQFSVERPDGSNFTLKIRSTKLEDSAMYFCASSETGQNQPQHFGDGTRLSIL.

This clonotype was picked up many times. J is TRBJ2-1 and V is TRBV11-2, with D uncertain. V was pared by 2 bases and J by 9 bases, with 8 bases between. CDR1 SGHAT and CDR2 FQNNGV come from the germline V gene. The CDR3 covers 12 residues. CDR3 residues: CASSLRVREQFF. The DNA for the CDR3 is TGTGCCAGCAGCTTAAGGGTCCGTGAGCAGTTCTTC.

This CDR3 is CATSDGWTEETQYF. The CDR3 region has the DNA TGTGCCACCAGTGATGGGTGGACAGAAGAGACCCAGTACTTC. This chain joins TRBV24-1 and TRBJ2-5; D possibly corresponds to TRBD1 (6 bases). Germline V gene lookup returns CDR1 KGHDR and CDR2 SFDVKD. The CDR3 has 14 residues. The V gene lost 3 bases and the J gene lost 3 bases, with 10 bases spanning the gap.

This clonotype showed up many times. In DNA form, the CDR3 reads TGTGCCAGCAGTCCCCGACTAGCGGGGGGACACAATGAGCAGTTCTTC. Translated: CASSPRLAGGHNEQFF. The V call is TRBV12-3 or TRBV12-4, the J call TRBJ2-1; TRBD2 matches at 13 bases. The CDR3 runs 16 residues. V gave up 5 bases and J gave up 5 bases; unmatched junction bases: 6.

Ten or more counts support this clonotype. The chain joins TRBV5-1 to TRBJ2-1; TRBD2 aligns across 13 bases. Germline values: CDR1 SGHRS, CDR2 YFSETQ. The CDR3 totals 15 residues. The junction had 5 bases not matched to a gene; V was cut back by 4 bases and J by 7 bases. The CDR3 DNA reads as TGCGCCAGCAGCCGGACTAGCGGGAGTTGGAATGAGCAGTTCTTC. Amino acids: CASSRTSGSWNEQFF.

This clonotype was detected ten times or more. This rearrangement joins TRBV28 to TRBJ2-7; TRBD2 is a possible D gene (5 bases). CDR1 and CDR2 (germline): MDHEN, SYDVKM. This CDR3 is built from 14 residues. V gave up 5 bases and J gave up 2 bases, with 13 bases separating them. CDR3 protein: CASSNPGETYEQYF. In DNA, the CDR3 is TGTGCCAGCAGTAACCCCGGGGAGACCTACGAGCAGTACTTC.

V and J are TRBV10-3 and TRBJ2-1; 8 positions match TRBD2. After removal of 6 bases from V and 2 bases from J, the junction contained 9 bases not matched to a gene. Germline V lookup: CDR1 ENHRY, CDR2 SYGVKD. This CDR3 spans 16 amino acids. The CDR3 sequence: CAISLDPAGAYNEQFF. CDR3 sequence (DNA): TGTGCCATCAGCCTCGACCCAGCGGGGGCCTACAATGAGCAGTTCTTC.

The chain has TRBV6-1 and TRBJ1-5; no reliable D call. V dropped 3 bases and J dropped 3 bases, with 3 bases sitting between them. The CDR3 runs 12 residues. Germline CDR1 reads MNHNS; CDR2 reads SASEGT. CDR3 in amino acids: CASSDHNQPQHF. CDR3 sequence (DNA): TGTGCCAGCAGTGACCACAATCAGCCCCAGCATTTT.

The chain recombines TRBV20-1 with TRBJ1-2; TRBD1 aligns across 11 bases. Germline lookup yields CDR1 DFQATT and CDR2 SNEGSKA (reference sequence). Unmatched junction bases numbered 3, after V lost 5 bases and J lost 7 bases. CDR3 length: 12 amino acids. The CDR3 DNA is TGCAGTGCTTGGGACAGGGGGTCTGGCTACACCTTC. It translates to CSAWDRGSGYTF.

This clonotype was picked up many times. This rearrangement joins TRBV20-1 to TRBJ2-1; D is undetermined. Germline values: CDR1 DFQATT, CDR2 SNEGSKA (reference sequence). The CDR3 is 16 residues long. V was clipped by 7 bases and J by 8 bases, with 27 bases between them. The CDR3 protein is CSVKNAKVLGSHEQFF. The CDR3 DNA sequence: TGCAGTGTCAAAAACGCCAAGGTCCTGGGGTCCCATGAGCAGTTCTTC.

This clonotype was observed at least ten times. This chain uses TRBV3-1 with TRBJ1-2; D may be TRBD1 (5 bases). Trimming left V 0 bases short and J 0 bases short, with 17 bases between. CDR3 length equals 18 residues. Per germline, CDR1 LGHDT and CDR2 YNNKEL (reference sequence). The CDR3 reads CASSQEGYGAPANYGYTF. The DNA of the CDR3 is TGTGCCAGCAGCCAAGAGGGTTACGGGGCACCAGCTAACTATGGCTACACCTTC.

This clonotype was seen at least ten times. V usage is TRBV6-1 and J usage is TRBJ1-5; no definite D call. This CDR3 is built from 15 residues. V was clipped by 3 bases and J by 0 bases, with 9 bases between them. Per the germline V gene, CDR1 is MNHNS and CDR2 is SASEGT. This chain's CDR3 is CASSDYTISNQPQHF. The CDR3 DNA reads as TGTGCCAGCAGTGATTATACCATTAGCAATCAGCCCCAGCATTTT.

This clonotype was recorded at least ten times. V is TRBV3-1 and J is TRBJ2-1, with 9 bases that match TRBD2. The V and J ends lost 4 bases and 3 bases, in that order; junction bases with no gene match: 7. Germline CDR1 reads LGHDT; CDR2 reads YNNKEL (reference sequence). CDR3 length: 16 amino acids. CDR3: CASSPRLADSYNEQFF. CDR3 in DNA: TGTGCCAGCAGCCCTCGACTAGCGGACAGCTACAATGAGCAGTTCTTC.

This clonotype has ten or more counts. The rearrangement joins TRBV28 to TRBJ1-5; D is ambiguous. This CDR3 comprises 16 residues. Germline values: CDR1 MDHEN, CDR2 SYDVKM. V was shortened by 7 bases and J by 0 bases, with 16 bases between the two germline ends. CDR3 sequence reads: CASKLSGPFSNQPQHF. DNA for the CDR3: TGTGCCAGCAAGCTTTCCGGCCCCTTTAGCAATCAGCCCCAGCATTTT.

This clonotype was recorded a few times. The genes are TRBV4-3 and TRBJ2-1; possibly TRBD1 for D (6 bases). The CDR3 loop spans 13 amino acids. The germline V gene has CDR1 LGHNA and CDR2 YSLEER. V lost 0 bases and J 7 bases, leaving 7 bases between the germline ends. The CDR3, as DNA: TGCGCCAGCAGCCAAGAGACAGGAAATGAGCAGTTCTTC. Protein: CASSQETGNEQFF.

This clonotype has at least ten counts. The CDR3 spells CASGRAGTGRVWGYTF. The CDR3 nucleotides are TGTGCCAGCGGCAGAGCGGGGACAGGGAGGGTTTGGGGCTACACCTTC. V gene TRBV27 combines with J gene TRBJ1-2; TRBD1 agrees at 9 bases. CDR1 is MNHEY, CDR2 SMNVEV, per germline (reference sequence). V trimming: 8 bases; J trimming: 8 bases; junction bases outside the gene matches: 18. This CDR3 spans 16 amino acids.

This clonotype showed up just a few times. The CDR3 reads CASSVLRGGYTF. The CDR3 nucleotides read TGTGCCAGCAGCGTATTGAGGGGCGGCTACACCTTC. V usage is TRBV9 and J usage is TRBJ1-2, with a possible D match to TRBD1 (5 bases). This CDR3 contains 12 residues. Germline-derived CDR1 and CDR2 are SGDLS and YYNGEE. Trimming left V 1 base short and J 8 bases short, with 9 bases between.

This clonotype was seen repeatedly, ten times or more. The chain joins TRBV4-3 to TRBJ2-7; possibly TRBD2 for D (7 bases). Deletions cut 1 base from V and 0 bases from J, with 16 bases between. Germline values: CDR1 LGHNA, CDR2 YSLEER. This CDR3 has 17 amino acids. DNA for the CDR3: TGCGCCAGCAGCCAAGGGGGGGGACACTCCGACTCCTACGAGCAGTACTTC. It translates to CASSQGGGHSDSYEQYF.